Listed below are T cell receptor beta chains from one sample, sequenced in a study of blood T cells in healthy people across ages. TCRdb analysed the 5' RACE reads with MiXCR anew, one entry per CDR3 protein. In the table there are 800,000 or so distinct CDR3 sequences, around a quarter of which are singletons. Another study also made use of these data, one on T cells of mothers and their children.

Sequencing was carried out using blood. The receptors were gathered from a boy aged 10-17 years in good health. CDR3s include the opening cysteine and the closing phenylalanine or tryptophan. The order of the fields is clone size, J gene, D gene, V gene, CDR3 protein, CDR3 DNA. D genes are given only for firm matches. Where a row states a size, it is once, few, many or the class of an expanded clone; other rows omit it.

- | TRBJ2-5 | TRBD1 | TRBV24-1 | CATSDPRGGQVQETQYF | TGTGCCACCAGTGACCCACGAGGAGGACAGGTTCAAGAGACCCAGTACTTC
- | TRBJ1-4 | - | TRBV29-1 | CSGLWGVNEKLFF | TGCAGCGGCCTCTGGGGTGTTAATGAAAAACTGTTTTTT
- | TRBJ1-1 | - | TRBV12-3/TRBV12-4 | CVSTPVFMNTEAFF | TGTGTCAGCACCCCTGTGTTTATGAACACTGAAGCTTTCTTT
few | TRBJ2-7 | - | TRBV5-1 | CASSITTNSYEQYF | TGCGCCAGCAGCATAACGACCAACTCCTACGAGCAGTACTTC
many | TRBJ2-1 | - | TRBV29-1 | CSVGFRVSYNEQFF | TGCAGCGTTGGTTTCCGGGTTTCCTACAATGAGCAGTTCTTC
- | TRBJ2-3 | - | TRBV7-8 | CASSLVAGASPDTQYF | TGTGCCAGCAGCTTAGTGGCGGGGGCCTCCCCAGATACGCAGTATTTT
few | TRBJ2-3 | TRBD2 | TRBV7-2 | CASSWDSGVSDTQYF | TGTGCCAGCAGCTGGGATAGCGGGGTGTCAGATACGCAGTATTTT
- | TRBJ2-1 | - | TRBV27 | CASSLTREPYNEQFF | TGTGCCAGCAGTTTAACCAGGGAGCCCTACAATGAGCAGTTCTTC
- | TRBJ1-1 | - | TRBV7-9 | CASGRFMDTEAFF | TGTGCCAGCGGGCGGTTCATGGACACTGAAGCTTTCTTT
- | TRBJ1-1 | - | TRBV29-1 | CSVRPDLRAFF | TGCAGCGTTCGGCCAGACTTACGAGCTTTCTTT
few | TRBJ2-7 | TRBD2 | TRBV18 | CASSQGLDSSEQYF | TGTGCCAGCTCACAGGGACTAGACTCCTCCGAGCAGTACTTC